The present T cell receptor (beta chain) was sequenced within a study of beta chain features in type 1 diabetes. Isolated RNA was reverse transcribed in full, so expressed TCRB transcripts were sequenced. Sequencing used immunoSEQ multiplex PCR; TCRdb keeps in-frame clones, though not all of them. Among about 130,000 clones listed, roughly 10% were seen once. With regard to this clone: What it recognizes is unknown.

Findings of the study overall: More deletions and fewer insertions at VDJ junctions were seen in type 1 diabetes patients. Shortening of TCRB CDR3s, moderate but significant, appeared in all four CD4+ subsets of Type 1 diabetes patients.

Trimming stripped 2 bases from V and 5 bases from J, with 8 bases between. Germline-derived CDR1 and CDR2 are MRHNA and SNTAGT. The length of the CDR3 is 13 residues. The rearrangement joins TRBV6-4 to TRBJ2-3, with D possibly matching TRBD2 (5 bases). The receptor comes from a man aged 25-40 years with type 1 diabetes. Sequencing input: central memory CD4+ T cells from blood. The CDR3 nucleotides read TGTGCCAGCAGTGACCAGCGGAGAGATACGCAGTATTTT. Its translation is CASSDQRRDTQYF.